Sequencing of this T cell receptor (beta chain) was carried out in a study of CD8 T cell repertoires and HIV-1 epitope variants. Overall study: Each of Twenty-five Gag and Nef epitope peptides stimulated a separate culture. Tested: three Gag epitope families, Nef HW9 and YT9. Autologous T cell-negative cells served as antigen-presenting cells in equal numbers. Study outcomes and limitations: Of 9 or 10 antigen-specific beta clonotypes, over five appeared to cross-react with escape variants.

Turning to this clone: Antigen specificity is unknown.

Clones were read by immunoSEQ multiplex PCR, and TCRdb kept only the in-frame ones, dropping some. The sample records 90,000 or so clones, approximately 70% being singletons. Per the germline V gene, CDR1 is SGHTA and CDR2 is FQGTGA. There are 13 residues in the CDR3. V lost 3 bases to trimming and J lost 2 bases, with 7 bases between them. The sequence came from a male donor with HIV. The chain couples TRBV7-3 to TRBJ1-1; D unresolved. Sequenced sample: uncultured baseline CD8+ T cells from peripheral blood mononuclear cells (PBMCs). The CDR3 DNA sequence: TGTGCCAGCAGCTTGAACAGCAACACTGAAGCTTTCTTT. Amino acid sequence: CASSLNSNTEAFF. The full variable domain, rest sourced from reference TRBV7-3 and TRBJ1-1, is GAGVSQTPSNKVTEKGKYVELRCDPISGHTALYWYRQSLGQGPEFLIYFQGTGAADDSGLPNDRFFAVRPEGSVSTLKIQRTERGDSAVYLCASSLNSNTEAFFGQGTRLTVV.